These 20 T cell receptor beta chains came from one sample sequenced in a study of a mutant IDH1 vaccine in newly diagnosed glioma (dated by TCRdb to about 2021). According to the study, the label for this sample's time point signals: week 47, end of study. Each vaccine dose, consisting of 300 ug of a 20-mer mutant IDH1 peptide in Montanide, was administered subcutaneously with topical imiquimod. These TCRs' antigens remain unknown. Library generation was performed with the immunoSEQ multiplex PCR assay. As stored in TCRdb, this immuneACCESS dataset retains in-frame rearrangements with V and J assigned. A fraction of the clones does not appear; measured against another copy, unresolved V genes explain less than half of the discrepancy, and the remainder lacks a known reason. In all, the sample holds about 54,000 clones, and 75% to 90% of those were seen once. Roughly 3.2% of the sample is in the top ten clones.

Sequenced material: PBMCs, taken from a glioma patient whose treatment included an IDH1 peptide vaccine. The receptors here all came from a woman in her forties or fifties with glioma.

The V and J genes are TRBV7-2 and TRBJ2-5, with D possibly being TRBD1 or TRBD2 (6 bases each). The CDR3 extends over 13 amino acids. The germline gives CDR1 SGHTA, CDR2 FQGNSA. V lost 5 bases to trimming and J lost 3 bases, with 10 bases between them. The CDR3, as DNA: TGTGCCAGCAGCGCGGGACACGAAGAGACCCAGTACTTC. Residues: CASSAGHEETQYF.

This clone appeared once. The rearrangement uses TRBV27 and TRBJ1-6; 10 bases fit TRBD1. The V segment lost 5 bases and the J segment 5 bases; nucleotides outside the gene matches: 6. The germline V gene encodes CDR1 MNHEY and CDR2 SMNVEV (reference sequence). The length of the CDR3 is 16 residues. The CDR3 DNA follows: TGTGCCAGCAGTAGAAGACAGGGGGCGCATAATTCACCCCTCCACTTT. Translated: CASSRRQGAHNSPLHF.

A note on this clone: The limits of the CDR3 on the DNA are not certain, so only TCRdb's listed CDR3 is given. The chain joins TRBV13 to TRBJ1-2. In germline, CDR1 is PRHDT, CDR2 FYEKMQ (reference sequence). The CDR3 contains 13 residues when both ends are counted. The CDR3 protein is CASSSLRAGGYTF.

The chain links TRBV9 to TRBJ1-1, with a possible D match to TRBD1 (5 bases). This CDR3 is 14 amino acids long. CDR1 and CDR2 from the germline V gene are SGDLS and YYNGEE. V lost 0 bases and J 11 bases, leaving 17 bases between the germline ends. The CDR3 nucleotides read TGTGCCAGCAGCGTAGGGCAGGGAGGACCAGAGGCTTTCTTT. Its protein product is CASSVGQGGPEAFF.

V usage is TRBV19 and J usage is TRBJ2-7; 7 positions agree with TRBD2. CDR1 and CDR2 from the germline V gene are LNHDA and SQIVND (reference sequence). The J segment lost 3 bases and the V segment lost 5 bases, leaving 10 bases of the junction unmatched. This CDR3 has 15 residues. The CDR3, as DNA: TGTGCCAGTAGTTTAAAGGGCGGGGGACTCTACGAGCAGTACTTC. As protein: CASSLKGGGLYEQYF.

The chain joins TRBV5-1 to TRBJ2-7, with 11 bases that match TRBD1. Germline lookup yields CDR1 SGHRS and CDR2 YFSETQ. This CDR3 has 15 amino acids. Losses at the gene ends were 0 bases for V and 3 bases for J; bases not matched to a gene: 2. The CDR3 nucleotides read TGCGCCAGCAGCTTGGATGGGACAGGGGGCTACGAGCAGTACTTC. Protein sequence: CASSLDGTGGYEQYF.

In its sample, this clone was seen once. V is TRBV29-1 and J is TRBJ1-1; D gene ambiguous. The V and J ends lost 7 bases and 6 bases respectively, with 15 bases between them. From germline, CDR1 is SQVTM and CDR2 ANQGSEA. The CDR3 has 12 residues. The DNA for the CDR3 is TGCAGCGGGTCGTATGTTCGGGCTGAAGCTTTCTTT. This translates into CSGSYVRAEAFF.

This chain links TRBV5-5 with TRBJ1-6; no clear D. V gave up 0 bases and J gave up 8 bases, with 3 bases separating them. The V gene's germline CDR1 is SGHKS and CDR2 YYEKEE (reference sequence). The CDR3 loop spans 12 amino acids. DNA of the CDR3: TGTGCCAGCAGCTTGGGCGATTCACCCCTCCACTTT. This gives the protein CASSLGDSPLHF.

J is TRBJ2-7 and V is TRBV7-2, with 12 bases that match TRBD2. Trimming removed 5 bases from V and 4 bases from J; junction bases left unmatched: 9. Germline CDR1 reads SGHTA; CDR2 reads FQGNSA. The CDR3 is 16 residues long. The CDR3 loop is CASSPFPSGGAYEQYF. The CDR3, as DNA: TGTGCCAGCAGCCCCTTTCCTAGCGGGGGGGCTTACGAGCAGTACTTC.

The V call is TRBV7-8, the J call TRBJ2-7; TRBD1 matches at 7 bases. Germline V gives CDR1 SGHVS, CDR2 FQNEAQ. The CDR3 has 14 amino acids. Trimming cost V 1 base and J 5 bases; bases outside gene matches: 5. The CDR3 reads CASSLVAQGNEQYF. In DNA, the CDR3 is TGTGCCAGCAGCTTAGTCGCACAGGGGAACGAGCAGTACTTC.

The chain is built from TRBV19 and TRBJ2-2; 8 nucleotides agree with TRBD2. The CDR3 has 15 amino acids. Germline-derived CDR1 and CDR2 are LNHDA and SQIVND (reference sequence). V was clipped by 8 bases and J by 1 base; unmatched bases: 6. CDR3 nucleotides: TGTGCCAGTTGCTTTGCGGGGGGGAACACCGGGGAGCTGTTTTTT. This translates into CASCFAGGNTGELFF.

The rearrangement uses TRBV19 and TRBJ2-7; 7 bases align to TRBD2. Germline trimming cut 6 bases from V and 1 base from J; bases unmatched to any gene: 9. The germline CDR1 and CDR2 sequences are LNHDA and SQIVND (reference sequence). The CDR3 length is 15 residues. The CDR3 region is CASRPRGEGSYEQYF. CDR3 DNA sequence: TGTGCCAGTAGGCCCCGTGGGGAGGGGTCCTACGAGCAGTACTTC.

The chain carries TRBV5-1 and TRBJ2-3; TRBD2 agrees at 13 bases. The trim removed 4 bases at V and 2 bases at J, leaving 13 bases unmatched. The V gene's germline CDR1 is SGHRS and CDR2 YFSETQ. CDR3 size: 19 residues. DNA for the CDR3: TGCGCCAGCAGCCCGAAAACTAGCGGGGGGGCCTTAGACACAGATACGCAGTATTTT. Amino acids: CASSPKTSGGALDTDTQYF.

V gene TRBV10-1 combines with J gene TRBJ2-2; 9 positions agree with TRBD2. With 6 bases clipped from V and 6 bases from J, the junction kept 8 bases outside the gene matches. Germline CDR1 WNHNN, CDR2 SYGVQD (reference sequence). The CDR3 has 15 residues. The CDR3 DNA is TGCGCCAGCAGCGGCCCGGGACTAGCTTCCGGGGAGCTGTTTTTT. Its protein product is CASSGPGLASGELFF.

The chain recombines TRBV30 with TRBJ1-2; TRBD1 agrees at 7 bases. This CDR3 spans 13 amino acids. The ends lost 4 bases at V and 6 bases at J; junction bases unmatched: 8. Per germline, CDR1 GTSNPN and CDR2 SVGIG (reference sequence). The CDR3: CAWMDRSRDGYTF. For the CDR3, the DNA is TGTGCCTGGATGGACAGGTCTCGGGATGGCTACACCTTC.

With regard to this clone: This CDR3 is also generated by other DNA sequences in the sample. CDR3: CASSSGQGNYGYTF. The CDR3 DNA reads as TGCGCCAGCAGTTCCGGACAGGGCAACTATGGCTACACCTTC. This chain joins TRBV5-1 and TRBJ1-2; 8 nucleotides line up with TRBD1. Germline V lookup: CDR1 SGHRS, CDR2 YFSETQ. V lost 5 bases and J lost 2; bases outside the gene matches: 5. The CDR3 loop spans 14 amino acids.

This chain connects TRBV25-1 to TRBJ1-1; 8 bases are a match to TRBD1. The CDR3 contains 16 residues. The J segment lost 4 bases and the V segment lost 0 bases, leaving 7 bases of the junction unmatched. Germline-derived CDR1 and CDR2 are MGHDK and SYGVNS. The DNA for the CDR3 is TGTGCCAGCAGTGAATACGGACAGGGAAGCGGCACTGAAGCTTTCTTT. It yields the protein CASSEYGQGSGTEAFF.

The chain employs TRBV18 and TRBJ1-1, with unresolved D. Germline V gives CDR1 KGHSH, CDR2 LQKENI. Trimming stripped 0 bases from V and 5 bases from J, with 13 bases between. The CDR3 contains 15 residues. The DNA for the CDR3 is TGTGCCAGCTCACCACCGATCGGAGCGGGGACTGAAGCTTTCTTT. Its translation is CASSPPIGAGTEAFF.

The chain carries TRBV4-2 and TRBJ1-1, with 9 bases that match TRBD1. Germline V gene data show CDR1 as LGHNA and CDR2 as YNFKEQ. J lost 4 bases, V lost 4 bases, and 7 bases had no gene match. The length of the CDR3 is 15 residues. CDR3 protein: CASSLGWTGVTEAFF. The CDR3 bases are TGTGCCAGCAGCCTCGGGTGGACAGGGGTCACTGAAGCTTTCTTT.

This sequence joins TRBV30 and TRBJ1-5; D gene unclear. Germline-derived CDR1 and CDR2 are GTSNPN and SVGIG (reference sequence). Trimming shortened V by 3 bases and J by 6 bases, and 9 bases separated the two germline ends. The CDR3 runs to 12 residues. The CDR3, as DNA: TGTGCCTGGAGCGGGGTAGGTCAGCCCCAGCATTTT. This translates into CAWSGVGQPQHF.